This note documents a single T cell receptor (beta chain) sequence. Its antigen is still unknown. Sorted T cells were CFSE-labeled and cultured more than 4 days with allogeneic regulatory or mature dendritic cells at 1:10. Memory T cells were CD45RO+, naive were CD45RA+, sorted by FACS. Sequencing was performed with immunoSEQ multiplex PCR; in TCRdb, only in-frame clones are kept and a portion is missing. This table has approximately 11,000 clones, roughly 71% appearing once. The data originate from a study of regulatory dendritic cells for organ transplantation. After removal of 2 bases from V and 2 bases from J, the junction contained 2 bases not matched to a gene. Germline lookup yields CDR1 MNHEY and CDR2 SMNVEV (reference sequence). CDR3 length: 15 amino acids.

The sequence derives from a human donor in good health. The sample consisted of memory CD4+ T cells from blood cultured with regulatory dendritic cells. Noted subset: CD45RO+ memory T cells. The chain uses TRBV27 and TRBJ1-4; TRBD1 matches at 7 bases. The CDR3 sequence is CASSLQGGTNEKLFF. CDR3 coding DNA: TGTGCCAGCAGTTTACAGGGGGGTACTAATGAAAAACTGTTTTTT.